Below are 25 T cell receptor beta chains sequenced from a single sample in a study of T cell responses to AZD1222 COVID-19 vaccine. Clones were sequenced by immunoSEQ multiplex PCR, and TCRdb holds only the in-frame ones, with some missing. The sample carries 150,000 to 200,000 clones, approximately 94% recorded once. The sample consisted of peripheral blood, taken 28 days after the second AZD1222 dose. The receptor source for this set is an adult who received the AZD1222 COVID-19 vaccine.

This sequence joins TRBV30 and TRBJ2-7; 8 nucleotides agree with TRBD1. From germline, CDR1 is GTSNPN and CDR2 SVGIG (reference sequence). This CDR3 comprises 15 residues. V lost 1 base, J lost 3 bases, and 8 bases stayed unmatched. CDR3 in DNA: TGTGCCTGGAGTGAATCGGGACAGGCTGGCTACGAGCAGTACTTC. Translation gives CAWSESGQAGYEQYF.

This sequence joins TRBV7-2 and TRBJ1-1; 8 nucleotides agree with TRBD1. Germline CDR1 reads SGHTA; CDR2 reads FQGNSA. V shed 3 bases, J shed 1 base, and the junction held 1 base outside the gene matches. The CDR3 consists of 14 residues. As DNA, the CDR3 is TGTGCCAGCAGCTTGGGGACAGGGAACACTGAAGCTTTCTTT. Amino acids: CASSLGTGNTEAFF. Full variable domain (outside the CDR3, taken from reference TRBV7-2 and TRBJ1-1): GAGVSQSPSNKVTEKGKDVELRCDPISGHTALYWYRQSLGQGLEFLIYFQGNSAPDKSGLPSDRFSAERTGGSVSTLTIQRTQQEDSAVYLCASSLGTGNTEAFFGQGTRLTVV.

The chain is built from TRBV2 and TRBJ2-3; 9 bases are a match to TRBD2. The germline V gene has CDR1 SNHLY and CDR2 FYNNEI. J gave up 4 bases and V 4 bases, and 6 bases lay outside the gene matches. This CDR3 has 15 amino acids. The CDR3 DNA follows: TGTGCCAGCAGTGTAGCGGGAGTGGGCGCAGATACGCAGTATTTT. It is translated as CASSVAGVGADTQYF. Drawing the rest from reference TRBV2 and TRBJ2-3, the complete variable domain is EPEVTQTPSHQVTQMGQEVILRCVPISNHLYFYWYRQILGQKVEFLVSFYNNEISEKSEIFDDQFSVERPDGSNFTLKIRSTKLEDSAMYFCASSVAGVGADTQYFGPGTRLTVL.

The rearrangement joins TRBV10-3 to TRBJ2-7, with a possible D match to TRBD2 (5 bases). From germline, CDR1 is ENHRY and CDR2 SYGVKD. The CDR3 spans 15 residues. V lost 6 bases and J lost 6, with 21 bases in between. CDR3 protein: CAIRDSDRGPGEQYF. As DNA, the CDR3 is TGTGCCATCAGGGACTCGGATAGAGGACCGGGCGAGCAGTACTTC.

V usage is TRBV28 and J usage is TRBJ2-1, with D possibly matching TRBD2 (7 bases). Trimming pared 8 bases from V and 2 bases from J, leaving 16 bases between. Looked up from germline, CDR1 is MDHEN and CDR2 is SYDVKM. This CDR3 comprises 15 residues. CDR3 sequence (DNA): TGTGCCAGCGAGTTGGGGGGGCCGGCCTACAATGAGCAGTTCTTC. Residues: CASELGGPAYNEQFF.

The chain uses TRBV7-9 and TRBJ2-7, with 8 bases aligning to TRBD2. The junction had 9 bases not matched to a gene; V was cut back by 1 base and J by 4 bases. The V gene's germline CDR1 is SEHNR and CDR2 FQNEAQ (reference sequence). CDR3 length: 16 amino acids. The CDR3 DNA follows: TGTGCCAGCAGCTTAGGTAGGAGCGGGAGTTCTTACGAGCAGTACTTC. Translation: CASSLGRSGSSYEQYF. Based on the CDR3 plus reference TRBV7-9 and TRBJ2-7, the full variable domain is DTGVSQNPRHKITKRGQNVTFRCDPISEHNRLYWYRQTLGQGPEFLTYFQNEAQLEKSRLLSDRFSAERPKGSFSTLEIQRTEQGDSAMYLCASSLGRSGSSYEQYFGPGTRLTVT.

This chain links TRBV29-1 with TRBJ2-1; D not certain. With 4 bases removed from V and 7 bases from J, the gap between germline ends came to 8 bases. The CDR3 covers 11 residues. Germline loops: CDR1 SQVTM, CDR2 ANQGSEA. The CDR3 nucleotides are TGCAGCGTTGCCCAGGCAAATGAGCAGTTCTTC. Its protein is CSVAQANEQFF.

The chain links TRBV3-1 (or the pseudogene TRBV3-2) to TRBJ1-4; D is ambiguous. Trimming removed 0 bases from V and 3 bases from J, with 14 bases in between. The CDR3 loop spans 17 amino acids. Germline lookup yields CDR1 LGHDT and CDR2 YNNKEL (reference sequence). CDR3 in amino acids: CASSQELPGRPNEKLFF. CDR3 bases: TGTGCCAGCAGCCAAGAACTCCCCGGGAGGCCTAATGAAAAACTGTTTTTT.

V is TRBV19 and J is TRBJ1-1; the D gene is possibly TRBD1 (6 bases). With 4 bases removed from V and 0 bases from J, the gap between germline ends came to 9 bases. Germline V gene lookup returns CDR1 LNHDA and CDR2 SQIVND (reference sequence). CDR3 length: 14 residues. Written as DNA, the CDR3 is TGTGCCAGTAGTACGGGACACGTGAACACTGAAGCTTTCTTT. Amino acids: CASSTGHVNTEAFF.

This clone was counted once. The V gene is TRBV6-5, the J gene TRBJ2-3; 9 nucleotides align to TRBD1. CDR3 length equals 15 residues. V was clipped by 7 bases and J by 8 bases; unmatched bases: 13. The V gene's germline CDR1 is MNHEY and CDR2 SVGAGI. The CDR3 protein is CASTYEGQGRSTQYF. The CDR3 nucleotides are TGTGCCAGCACCTACGAGGGACAGGGAAGAAGTACGCAGTATTTT.

V usage is TRBV19 and J usage is TRBJ2-1; 11 bases are a match to TRBD2. Germline V gene lookup returns CDR1 LNHDA and CDR2 SQIVND (reference sequence). There are 15 residues in the CDR3. V gave up 5 bases and J gave up 6 bases; unmatched junction bases: 6. CDR3 sequence: CASSPASGRPNEQFF. CDR3 sequence (DNA): TGTGCCAGTAGTCCGGCTAGCGGGAGGCCCAATGAGCAGTTCTTC.

J is TRBJ1-3 and V is TRBV4-2; unclear D gene. Germline assignment: CDR1 LGHNA and CDR2 YNFKEQ. The CDR3 consists of 15 residues. V gave up 1 base and J gave up 1 base, with 8 bases separating them. CDR3 sequence reads: CASSQGPGSGNTIYF. The CDR3 DNA is TGTGCCAGCAGCCAAGGGCCGGGATCTGGAAACACCATATATTTT.

The V and J genes are TRBV19 and TRBJ1-5; no clear D gene. The CDR3 extends over 13 amino acids. Germline V gene sequence: CDR1 LNHDA, CDR2 SQIVND (reference sequence). V was clipped by 6 bases and J by 3 bases, with 9 bases between them. CDR3 protein: CASRLGVNQPQHF. The CDR3 region has the DNA TGTGCCAGTAGATTGGGCGTCAATCAGCCCCAGCATTTT.

The genes are TRBV28 and TRBJ2-3, with a possible D match to TRBD2 (5 bases). V lost 6 bases and J lost 4, with 11 bases in between. The germline V gene has CDR1 MDHEN and CDR2 SYDVKM. This CDR3 is 13 amino acids long. CDR3: CASRYPGADTQYF. The CDR3 DNA sequence: TGTGCCAGCAGATACCCCGGGGCAGATACGCAGTATTTT.

The chain is built from TRBV11-2 and TRBJ1-4; D gene uncertain. From germline, CDR1 is SGHAT and CDR2 FQNNGV. V dropped 0 bases and J dropped 1 base, with 9 bases sitting between them. CDR3 length: 16 amino acids. CDR3 region: CASSLDPGKTNEKLFF. In DNA form, the CDR3 reads TGTGCCAGCAGCTTAGATCCGGGGAAAACTAATGAAAAACTGTTTTTT.

The count of this clone is one. This sequence joins TRBV11-2 and TRBJ2-5, with D tentatively TRBD1 or TRBD2 (6 bases each). Trimming removed 5 bases at V and 5 bases at J, with 12 bases between. Germline CDR1 and CDR2: SGHAT and FQNNGV. CDR3 length equals 13 residues. CDR3 in DNA: TGTGCCAGCAGCCTTAAGGGGGGCGAGACCCAGTACTTC. Encoded protein: CASSLKGGETQYF.

The count of this clone is one. The chain joins TRBV15 to TRBJ1-6; weak D call: TRBD1 (5 bases). V shed 0 bases and J shed 8 bases, with 11 bases lying between them. Looked up from germline, CDR1 is LNHNV and CDR2 is YYDKDF (reference sequence). The CDR3 has 15 amino acids. CDR3 residues: CATSRDGGRYSPLHF. The DNA of the CDR3 is TGTGCCACCAGCAGAGATGGGGGGAGGTATTCACCCCTCCACTTT. Full variable domain (remainder filled in from reference TRBV15 and TRBJ1-6): DAMVIQNPRYQVTQFGKPVTLSCSQTLNHNVMYWYQQKSSQAPKLLFHYYDKDFNNEADTPDNFQSRRPNTSFCFLDIRSPGLGDTAMYLCATSRDGGRYSPLHFGNGTRLTVT.

The J gene is TRBJ1-2, the V gene TRBV28; 7 bases match TRBD1. After removal of 2 bases from V and 9 bases from J, the junction contained 12 bases not matched to a gene. The length of the CDR3 is 15 residues. Germline assignment: CDR1 MDHEN and CDR2 SYDVKM. The CDR3 region is CASSLRLDRVGSYTF. The CDR3 DNA reads TGTGCCAGCAGTTTACGCCTCGACAGGGTGGGGAGCTACACCTTC.

The chain is built from TRBV7-2 and TRBJ2-1; the match to TRBD2 covers 9 bases. In germline, CDR1 is SGHTA, CDR2 FQGNSA. Trimming took 5 bases from V and 6 from J; bases not matched to a gene: 8. The CDR3 length is 15 residues. This chain's CDR3 is CASSRSGSQGNEQFF. CDR3 nucleotide sequence: TGTGCCAGCAGCCGTAGCGGGAGTCAGGGCAATGAGCAGTTCTTC.

The V and J genes are TRBV27 and TRBJ1-2; TRBD1 matches at 7 bases. Germline values: CDR1 MNHEY, CDR2 SMNVEV (reference sequence). The length of the CDR3 is 14 residues. The trim removed 5 bases at V and 4 bases at J, leaving 7 bases unmatched. The CDR3 DNA reads TGTGCCAGCAGTCCCATCGACAGGGCCTATGGCTACACCTTC. Residues: CASSPIDRAYGYTF.

V usage is TRBV19 and J usage is TRBJ2-1; unclear D gene. Trimming removed 3 bases at V and 4 bases at J, with 10 bases between. The length of the CDR3 is 14 residues. Germline CDR1 and CDR2: LNHDA and SQIVND (reference sequence). CDR3 sequence: CASSMSALYNEQFF. The CDR3, as DNA: TGTGCCAGTAGTATGAGCGCACTATACAATGAGCAGTTCTTC. The full variable domain, completed using reference TRBV19 and TRBJ2-1, is DGGITQSPKYLFRKEGQNVTLSCEQNLNHDAMYWYRQDPGQGLRLIYYSQIVNDFQKGDIAEGYSVSREKKESFPLTVTSAQKNPTAFYLCASSMSALYNEQFFGPGTRLTVL.

The chain uses TRBV10-3 and TRBJ2-7, with 8 bases that match TRBD1. The junction had 7 bases not matched to a gene; V was cut back by 4 bases and J by 5 bases. Looked up from germline, CDR1 is ENHRY and CDR2 is SYGVKD. CDR3 length: 14 amino acids. CDR3 sequence reads: CAISGTGNTHEQYF. As DNA, the CDR3 is TGTGCCATCAGTGGGACAGGGAACACTCACGAGCAGTACTTC.

The chain combines TRBV7-9 with TRBJ2-7; D may be TRBD1 (6 bases). This CDR3 spans 14 amino acids. V was shortened by 5 bases and J by 2 bases, with 13 bases between the two germline ends. CDR1 is SEHNR, CDR2 FQNEAQ, per germline (reference sequence). The CDR3 protein is CASSPPGQTYEQYF. As DNA, the CDR3 is TGTGCCAGCAGCCCACCGGGACAAACCTACGAGCAGTACTTC.

The chain combines TRBV19 with TRBJ2-5; D is tentatively TRBD1 or TRBD2 (5 bases each). CDR3 size: 15 residues. V was clipped by 7 bases and J by 3 bases, with 18 bases between them. The germline gives CDR1 LNHDA, CDR2 SQIVND (reference sequence). Here the CDR3 reads CASKAGRYPKETQYF. The CDR3 coding sequence is TGTGCCAGTAAGGCAGGGAGATACCCGAAAGAGACCCAGTACTTC.

The V gene is TRBV19, the J gene TRBJ1-2, with D maybe TRBD1 (6 bases). The CDR3 extends over 14 amino acids. V was clipped by 2 bases and J by 9 bases, with 16 bases between them. Germline-derived CDR1 and CDR2 are LNHDA and SQIVND (reference sequence). The CDR3 coding sequence is TGTGCCAGTAGTATACCCGGGGGGCGGAGAAGCTACACCTTC. It yields the protein CASSIPGGRRSYTF.